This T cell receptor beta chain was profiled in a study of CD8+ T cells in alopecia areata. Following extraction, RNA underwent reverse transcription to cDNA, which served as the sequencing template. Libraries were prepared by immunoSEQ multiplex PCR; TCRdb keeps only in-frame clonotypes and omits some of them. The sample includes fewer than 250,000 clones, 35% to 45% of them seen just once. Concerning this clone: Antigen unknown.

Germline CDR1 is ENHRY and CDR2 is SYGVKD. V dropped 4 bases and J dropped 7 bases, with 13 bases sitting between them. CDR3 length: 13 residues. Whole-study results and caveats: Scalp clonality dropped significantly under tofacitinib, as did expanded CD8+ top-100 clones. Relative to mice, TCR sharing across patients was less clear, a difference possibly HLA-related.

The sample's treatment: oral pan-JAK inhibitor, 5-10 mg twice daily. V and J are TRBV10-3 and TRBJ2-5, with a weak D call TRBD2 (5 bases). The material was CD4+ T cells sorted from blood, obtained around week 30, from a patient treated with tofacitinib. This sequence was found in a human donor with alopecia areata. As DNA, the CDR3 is TGTGCCATCAGTGGGAATCCCGAGGGGACCCAGTACTTC. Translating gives CAISGNPEGTQYF.